This entry lists 28 T cell receptor beta chains sequenced from one sample in a study of spatial heterogeneity in lung cancer. Time point: sample taken at primary tumor resection. Unsorted samples of tumor, nontumor lung or frozen PBMC had their whole RNA sequenced. TCRdb recomputed calls from the 5' RACE reads with MiXCR, one row per CDR3 protein. The data contain tens of thousands of distinct CDR3 sequences, 12% to 15% of them singletons. The material sequenced was PBMCs, taken at surgery. The receptors originated from a male donor with early-stage non-small cell lung cancer.

J is TRBJ2-5 and V is TRBV5-6; TRBD2 is a possible D gene (6 bases). Germline V gives CDR1 SGHDT, CDR2 YYEEEE. This CDR3 is 14 amino acids long. V lost 2 bases and J lost 5, with 13 bases in between. The CDR3 DNA reads TGTGCCAGCAGCTTTGTGACGGGAGTCGAGACCCAGTACTTC. This gives the protein CASSFVTGVETQYF.

There are many counts of this clonotype. This chain connects TRBV29-1 to TRBJ2-5; D is perhaps TRBD2 (7 bases). The V gene's germline CDR1 is SQVTM and CDR2 ANQGSEA. The CDR3 has 13 amino acids. V dropped 7 bases and J dropped 2 bases, with 14 bases sitting between them. In nucleotides, the CDR3 is TGCAGCGCTAGGGGGGGATTGCAAGAGACCCAGTACTTC. Translating it yields CSARGGLQETQYF. The complete variable domain, with remaining parts taken from reference TRBV29-1 and TRBJ2-5, reads SAVISQKPSRDICQRGTSLTIQCQVDSQVTMMFWYRQQPGQSLTLIATANQGSEATYESGFVIDKFPISRPNLTFSTLTVSNMSPEDSSIYLCSARGGLQETQYFGPGTRLLVL.

The sample holds a few counts of this clonotype. The CDR3 DNA reads as TGTGCCAGCAGCCCCCTCGGGCTAGCGGGGGGCACAGATACGCAGTATTTT. Its protein product is CASSPLGLAGGTDTQYF. V gene TRBV9 combines with J gene TRBJ2-3; 10 positions agree with TRBD2. This CDR3 has 17 amino acids. Trimming removed 4 bases from V and 1 base from J; junction bases left unmatched: 9. Germline V gene sequence: CDR1 SGDLS, CDR2 YYNGEE.

The table lists this clonotype with a few counts. The rearrangement links TRBV5-1 to TRBJ2-7, with TRBD1 matching over 10 bases. The ends lost 3 bases at V and 4 bases at J; junction bases unmatched: 4. Germline CDR1 SGHRS, CDR2 YFSETQ. The CDR3 has 14 residues. This chain's CDR3 is CASSWTGGRYEQYF. CDR3 coding DNA: TGCGCCAGCAGCTGGACAGGGGGTAGGTACGAGCAGTACTTC.

The sample holds many counts of this clonotype. The chain has TRBV11-2 and TRBJ1-2, with a weak D call TRBD1 (6 bases). The CDR3 has 18 amino acids. Between the trimmed V and J ends, which lost 2 bases and 4 bases, there was a span of 23 bases. CDR1 is SGHAT, CDR2 FQNNGV, per germline. The CDR3 reads CASSLTTIGGHIGYGYTF. CDR3 coding DNA: TGTGCCAGCAGCTTAACGACAATCGGGGGACATATCGGCTATGGCTACACCTTC.

The sample holds many counts of this clonotype. The chain links TRBV4-3 to TRBJ2-7; D unclear. Germline CDR1 reads LGHNA; CDR2 reads YSLEER. The CDR3 consists of 13 residues. V dropped 0 bases and J dropped 3 bases, with 6 bases sitting between them. This chain's CDR3 is CASSQDWSYEQYF. The CDR3 DNA sequence: TGCGCCAGCAGCCAAGATTGGAGCTACGAGCAGTACTTC.

This clonotype was observed many times. V is TRBV4-1 and J is TRBJ1-1; D possibly corresponds to TRBD1 (6 bases). Looked up from germline, CDR1 is MGHRA and CDR2 is YSYEKL. V lost 4 bases, J lost 3 bases, and 18 bases lay in between. The CDR3 runs 16 residues. CDR3 nucleotides: TGCGCCAGCAGCCCCCCGGGACATTTTACGGACACTGAAGCTTTCTTT. This encodes CASSPPGHFTDTEAFF.

This clonotype was seen repeatedly, ten times or more. This CDR3 is missing its conserved last phenylalanine or tryptophan, likely due to a read error. The DNA is omitted, as the CDR3 cannot be located on it reliably, and the CDR3 follows TCRdb's listing. The chain uses TRBV28 and TRBJ2-5; the tabulated D call, TRBD1, remains unverified against the DNA. Germline V gene lookup returns CDR1 MDHEN and CDR2 SYDVKM. The CDR3 is 12 residues long, counting both termini. The CDR3 here is CASSQSTGGPQV.

This clonotype was counted many times. The chain has TRBV5-8 and TRBJ1-1, with 8 bases matching TRBD1. The V gene's germline CDR1 is SGHTS and CDR2 YDEGEE. V was clipped by 4 bases and J by 3 bases; unmatched bases: 8. The CDR3 extends over 15 amino acids. CDR3 nucleotide sequence: TGTGCCAGCAGCGGATACAGGGGGAAGGACACTGAAGCTTTCTTT. Protein: CASSGYRGKDTEAFF.

The J gene is TRBJ1-4, the V gene TRBV20-1, with D perhaps matching TRBD1 (5 bases). CDR3 size: 16 residues. Trimming cost V 3 bases and J 1 base, with 15 bases left between them. Germline V gene sequence: CDR1 DFQATT, CDR2 SNEGSKA (reference sequence). The CDR3, as DNA: TGCAGTGCTAGGACCCACCGGGGGGAAACTAATGAAAAACTGTTTTTT. Amino acid sequence: CSARTHRGETNEKLFF.

This clonotype was counted once. This clone may be a read error of a much larger clone one base away. This chain links TRBV21-1 with TRBJ1-5; TRBD1, the table's D call, lacks a check against the DNA. TRBV21-1 is labeled a pseudogene. This CDR3 region has 17 residues. The CDR3 nucleotides read TGTGCCAACATCATTATACTCAGGGGCCCTAGCAATCAGCCCCAGCATTTT. Encoded protein: CANIIILRGPSNQPQHF.

This clonotype was detected many times. The rearrangement uses TRBV7-9 and TRBJ2-1, with TRBD2 identical over 7 bases. Germline lookup yields CDR1 SEHNR and CDR2 FQNEAQ (reference sequence). J gave up 4 bases and V 2 bases, and 11 bases lay outside the gene matches. This CDR3 has 17 amino acids. The chain's CDR3 is CASSLPLRLAVYNEQFF. The CDR3 bases are TGTGCCAGCAGCTTACCCCTCCGGCTAGCGGTTTACAATGAGCAGTTCTTC.

This clonotype has ten or more counts. The chain joins TRBV2 to TRBJ1-1; TRBD1 aligns across 9 bases. Germline loops: CDR1 SNHLY, CDR2 FYNNEI. The CDR3 has 13 amino acids. Trimming cost V 8 bases and J 4 bases; bases outside gene matches: 5. CDR3 protein: CASGQGFFTEAFF. DNA for the CDR3: TGTGCCAGCGGACAGGGGTTTTTCACTGAAGCTTTCTTT.

This clonotype appeared a few times. This chain connects TRBV4-2 to TRBJ1-2; no clear D. Germline assignment: CDR1 LGHNA and CDR2 YNFKEQ. Trimming stripped 0 bases from V and 6 bases from J, with 14 bases between. CDR3 length: 15 residues. The CDR3 nucleotides are TGTGCCAGCAGCCAAGAAGGAGGACGGTACCATGGCTACACCTTC. Translated, it gives CASSQEGGRYHGYTF.

This clonotype was seen a few times. This chain links TRBV4-1 with TRBJ2-3, with D tentatively TRBD1 (5 bases). The V gene lost 2 bases and the J gene lost 2 bases, with 11 bases spanning the gap. Germline CDR1 MGHRA, CDR2 YSYEKL. This CDR3 has 15 residues. The CDR3 region has the DNA TGCGCCAGCAGCCAACAAGGGGTGGTCACAGATACGCAGTATTTT. This gives the protein CASSQQGVVTDTQYF.

There are a few counts of this clonotype. This chain connects TRBV6-2 or TRBV6-3 to TRBJ2-7; D is unclear. Germline V gene data show CDR1 as MNHEY and CDR2 as SVGEGT. The CDR3 contains 15 residues. The V end was cut by 6 bases, the J end by 3 bases, with 18 bases between. The CDR3 reads CASSPSPPLRYEQYF. The CDR3 nucleotides are TGTGCCAGCAGCCCATCCCCGCCACTACGCTACGAGCAGTACTTC.

This clonotype was picked up a small number of times. The rearrangement joins TRBV29-1 to TRBJ1-3, with D unresolved. The germline V gene has CDR1 SQVTM and CDR2 ANQGSEA. Trimming stripped 4 bases from V and 4 bases from J, with 14 bases between. This CDR3 contains 14 residues. The CDR3 spells CSVADARRGNTIYF. CDR3 nucleotide sequence: TGCAGCGTTGCTGACGCGAGAAGGGGAAACACCATATATTTT.

This clonotype was observed at least ten times. The genes are TRBV6-2 or TRBV6-3 and TRBJ2-7; a possible D gene is TRBD1 (6 bases). CDR1 and CDR2 from the germline V gene are MNHEY and SVGEGT. CDR3 length: 14 residues. Trimming removed 3 bases at V and 6 bases at J, with 15 bases between. CDR3 protein: CASSYTLGQSEQYF. The CDR3 DNA reads TGTGCCAGCAGTTATACCCTTGGACAGTCCGAGCAGTACTTC.

At least ten counts were recorded for this clonotype. The CDR3 sequence is CASSYSQGVNSPLHF. In nucleotides, the CDR3 is TGTGCCAGCAGTTACTCTCAGGGGGTCAATTCACCCCTCCACTTT. The J gene is TRBJ1-6, the V gene TRBV6-5, with TRBD1 matching over 7 bases. CDR3 length: 15 amino acids. Germline CDR1 is MNHEY and CDR2 is SVGAGI. V lost 0 bases and J lost 7; bases outside the gene matches: 3.

This clonotype showed up just a few times. The chain carries TRBV12-3 or TRBV12-4 and TRBJ1-5; no definite D call. This CDR3 contains 19 residues. Trimming shortened V by 3 bases and J by 0 bases, and 21 bases separated the two germline ends. The chain's CDR3 is CASSFRQFPQRFSNQPQHF. The CDR3 DNA reads as TGTGCCAGCAGTTTCCGGCAGTTCCCTCAACGGTTTAGCAATCAGCCCCAGCATTTT.

This clonotype was found a few times. The chain recombines TRBV3-1 with TRBJ1-1; D not certain. Germline V gene sequence: CDR1 LGHDT, CDR2 YNNKEL (reference sequence). V lost 4 bases to trimming and J lost 6 bases, with 15 bases between them. This CDR3 comprises 14 residues. CDR3 sequence: CASSPNGERAEAFF. The CDR3 DNA is TGTGCCAGCAGCCCCAACGGGGAGAGAGCTGAAGCTTTCTTT.

This clonotype was seen many times. The chain carries TRBV4-3 and TRBJ1-1; D unresolved. This CDR3 region has 15 residues. The V gene's germline CDR1 is LGHNA and CDR2 YSLEER. With 0 bases removed from V and 3 bases from J, the gap between germline ends came to 11 bases. The CDR3 here is CASSQDPGQYTEAFF. The CDR3 DNA follows: TGCGCCAGCAGCCAAGATCCAGGTCAGTACACTGAAGCTTTCTTT.

In its sample, this clonotype was seen a few times. V is TRBV2 and J is TRBJ1-6; D ambiguous. The V gene lost 0 bases and the J gene lost 10 bases, with 16 bases spanning the gap. Germline V gene lookup returns CDR1 SNHLY and CDR2 FYNNEI. This CDR3 has 16 residues. In DNA, the CDR3 is TGTGCCAGCAGTGAAGCGCTCCTACGGGGAGCCTCACCCCTCCACTTT. Translating it yields CASSEALLRGASPLHF.

CDR3 nucleotides: TGTGCCAGCAGGATACAGGGAAGAGGTGAAAAACTGTTTTTT. Its translation: CASRIQGRGEKLFF. V is TRBV7-9 and J is TRBJ1-4; TRBD1 might be the D (6 bases). CDR1 SEHNR and CDR2 FQNEAQ come from the germline V gene (reference sequence). The CDR3 loop spans 14 amino acids. Trimming cost V 6 bases and J 7 bases, with 15 bases left between them.

This clonotype was observed a handful of times. The chain is built from TRBV29-1 and TRBJ2-5, with D hard to call. This CDR3 has 10 amino acids. The V gene lost 6 bases and the J gene lost 3 bases, with 5 bases spanning the gap. Germline lookup yields CDR1 SQVTM and CDR2 ANQGSEA. CDR3 in amino acids: CSVEEETQYF. The CDR3 DNA follows: TGCAGCGTAGAGGAAGAGACCCAGTACTTC. Variable domain in full (rest from reference TRBV29-1 and TRBJ2-5): SAVISQKPSRDICQRGTSLTIQCQVDSQVTMMFWYRQQPGQSLTLIATANQGSEATYESGFVIDKFPISRPNLTFSTLTVSNMSPEDSSIYLCSVEEETQYFGPGTRLLVL.

In its sample, this clonotype was seen many times. The gene calls are TRBV4-1 and TRBJ1-2; maybe TRBD1 (5 bases). Per the germline V gene, CDR1 is MGHRA and CDR2 is YSYEKL. The V end lost 1 base, the J end lost 1 base, and 10 bases lay between the germline ends. The CDR3 length is 15 residues. Written as DNA, the CDR3 is TGCGCCAGCAGCCAAGTTGGGGGTATTAACTATGGCTACACCTTC. It specifies CASSQVGGINYGYTF.

The rearrangement links TRBV2 to TRBJ1-4; D gene unclear. Germline loops: CDR1 SNHLY, CDR2 FYNNEI. The CDR3 runs to 15 residues. Trimming cost V 7 bases and J 8 bases, with 20 bases left between them. CDR3 coding DNA: TGTGCCAGCACTCAGTTAATTGGGGTAGGGGAAAAACTGTTTTTT. Encoded protein: CASTQLIGVGEKLFF. Looking up the rest from reference TRBV2 and TRBJ1-4 gives the full variable domain: EPEVTQTPSHQVTQMGQEVILRCVPISNHLYFYWYRQILGQKVEFLVSFYNNEISEKSEIFDDQFSVERPDGSNFTLKIRSTKLEDSAMYFCASTQLIGVGEKLFFGSGTQLSVL.

Only a few counts were recorded for this clonotype. The chain is built from TRBV15 and TRBJ1-1, with D possibly matching TRBD1 (5 bases). The CDR3 sequence is 14 residues long. Between the trimmed V and J ends, which lost 4 bases and 10 bases, there was a span of 19 bases. In germline, CDR1 is LNHNV, CDR2 YYDKDF (reference sequence). CDR3 loop: CATSTSVPDGGAFF. CDR3 coding DNA: TGTGCCACCAGCACCAGTGTACCCGATGGGGGAGCTTTCTTT.